The clone carrying this T cell receptor (beta chain) was recorded at least ten times. Its antigen remains unknown. RNA transcripts gave rise to amplified TCR beta CDR3 regions. RT-PCR in the first round (using the HTBI primer set) targeted the TCR CDR3. TCRdb redid the calling of the multiplex PCR reads with MiXCR, one entry per CDR3 protein. Of roughly 500,000 distinct CDR3 sequences listed, 46% are singletons. The sample comes from a study of T cells in Graves' hyperthyroidism and ophthalmopathy. Study-level findings and limits: Prediction of ophthalmopathy progression came a median about 6 months pre-onset.

This receptor was identified in an adult woman with Graves' disease, either hyperthyroidism or ophthalmopathy (not recorded which). Sequenced: peripheral blood or thyroid tissue (not recorded which).

The CDR3 spells CASSSRDNQNSPLHF. CDR3 DNA: TGTGCCAGCAGCTCCCGGGACAACCAGAATTCACCCCTCCACTTT. The gene calls are TRBV7-8 and TRBJ1-6; D perhaps matches TRBD1 (6 bases). The CDR3 length is 15 residues. Looked up from germline, CDR1 is SGHVS and CDR2 is FQNEAQ. V gave up 4 bases and J gave up 7 bases, with 14 bases separating them.